These 18 T cell receptor beta chains originate from one sample sequenced in a study of control samples from healthy donors and cancer patients. Some clones are missing from TCRdb's copy, which holds only in-frame ones; the method was immunoSEQ multiplex PCR. The data hold 150,000 to 200,000 clones, with 90% observed a single time. What was sequenced was blood. The receptors shown here come from a woman aged 45-65 years in good health.

This clone was picked up one time. The V and J genes are TRBV6-2 or TRBV6-3 and TRBJ1-1, with D possibly matching TRBD1 (6 bases). From germline, CDR1 is MNHEY and CDR2 SVGEGT. CDR3 length: 15 amino acids. V lost 0 bases and J 6 bases, leaving 14 bases between the germline ends. CDR3 residues: CASSYSSRGPAEAFF. Written as DNA, the CDR3 is TGTGCCAGCAGTTACTCGTCCAGGGGTCCGGCTGAAGCTTTCTTT.

The CDR3 spells CASSPGRTDTGELFF. Here the CDR3 DNA reads TGTGCCAGCAGTCCTGGACGAACAGACACCGGGGAGCTGTTTTTT. The chain uses TRBV27 and TRBJ2-2; D is unresolved. This CDR3 has 15 residues. CDR1 is MNHEY, CDR2 SMNVEV, per germline (reference sequence). Trimming pared 5 bases from V and 3 bases from J, leaving 13 bases between.

This clone showed up just once. This chain joins TRBV28 and TRBJ1-4, with TRBD1 as a possible D gene (5 bases). V lost 4 bases and J 10 bases, leaving 25 bases between the germline ends. Germline CDR1 is MDHEN and CDR2 is SYDVKM. The CDR3 runs to 17 residues. The DNA of the CDR3 is TGTGCCAGCAGTTCCCAAGAGACAGCCAGAGATGTCGGAAAACTGTTTTTT. It is translated as CASSSQETARDVGKLFF.

This chain links TRBV3-1 (or the pseudogene TRBV3-2) with TRBJ1-2; unclear D gene. Germline V lookup: CDR1 LGHDT, CDR2 YNNKEL (reference sequence). The ends were cut back, 2 bases at V and 0 bases at J, with 10 bases in the middle. The CDR3 loop spans 15 amino acids. This CDR3 reads CASSQRPASNYGYTF. The CDR3 DNA sequence: TGTGCCAGCAGCCAACGGCCAGCTTCTAACTATGGCTACACCTTC.

The chain is built from TRBV12-3 or TRBV12-4 and TRBJ1-2, with a tentative D call TRBD1 (5 bases). The length of the CDR3 is 13 residues. Trimming removed 5 bases at V and 5 bases at J, with 12 bases between. In DNA form, the CDR3 reads TGTGCCAGCAGTGGTGGGGGGAAGTATGGCTACACCTTC. Its protein is CASSGGGKYGYTF.

The chain uses TRBV6-5 and TRBJ1-2; 7 bases align to TRBD1. Trimming took 2 bases from V and 14 from J; bases not matched to a gene: 11. Germline CDR1 MNHEY, CDR2 SVGAGI. The CDR3 loop spans 13 amino acids. CDR3 region: CASSYPWDRIVTF. CDR3 DNA sequence: TGTGCCAGCAGTTACCCATGGGACAGAATTGTAACCTTC.

This clone was detected a few times. The CDR3 DNA follows: TGTGCCAGCAGTGGGGGCAGGCTACTTCGCGAGCAGTACTTC. It yields the protein CASSGGRLLREQYF. The gene calls are TRBV2 and TRBJ2-7; weak D call: TRBD1 (5 bases). The CDR3 runs to 14 residues. V dropped 4 bases and J dropped 6 bases, with 16 bases sitting between them. The germline V gene has CDR1 SNHLY and CDR2 FYNNEI.

This clone appeared a single time. V is TRBV2 and J is TRBJ1-2, with D possibly being TRBD1 (5 bases). Trimming removed 8 bases at V and 5 bases at J, with 18 bases between. Germline-derived CDR1 and CDR2 are SNHLY and FYNNEI. This CDR3 has 14 residues. Written as DNA, the CDR3 is TGTGCCAGCGGCGGGACTCCGGGGAGGTATGGCTACACCTTC. As protein: CASGGTPGRYGYTF.

The CDR3 is CASSQEGRAGGQETQYF. In DNA, the CDR3 is TGCGCCAGCAGCCAAGAGGGGCGAGCGGGGGGGCAGGAGACCCAGTACTTC. V and J are TRBV4-1 and TRBJ2-5, with 10 bases aligning to TRBD2. V lost 0 bases to trimming and J lost 5 bases; unmatched junction nucleotides: 9. This CDR3 has 17 residues. Germline V CDR1 and CDR2: MGHRA, YSYEKL.

Notes on this clone: One end of the junction does not line up with germline, which may come from a read error. As DNA, the CDR3 is TGCGCCAGCACCTTGGGGGGTTCGAACACCGGGGAGCTGTTTTTT. It translates to CASTLGGSNTGELFF. The V call is TRBV5-1, the J call TRBJ2-2, with D possibly being TRBD2 (6 bases). CDR1 SGHRS and CDR2 YFSETQ come from the germline V gene. This CDR3 comprises 15 residues.

The chain has TRBV7-2 and TRBJ1-6, with D possibly matching TRBD1 (6 bases). CDR3 length: 14 residues. The germline CDR1 and CDR2 sequences are SGHTA and FQGNSA. Deletions cut 5 bases from V and 8 bases from J, with 13 bases between. Here the CDR3 reads CASSLQGLDSPLHF. Here the CDR3 DNA reads TGTGCCAGCAGCCTACAGGGTCTGGATTCACCCCTCCACTTT. Together with reference TRBV7-2 and TRBJ1-6, the CDR3 gives the full variable domain: GAGVSQSPSNKVTEKGKDVELRCDPISGHTALYWYRQSLGQGLEFLIYFQGNSAPDKSGLPSDRFSAERTGGSVSTLTIQRTQQEDSAVYLCASSLQGLDSPLHFGNGTRLTVT.

This chain connects TRBV9 to TRBJ2-5; D ambiguous. Germline CDR1 is SGDLS and CDR2 is YYNGEE. The CDR3 consists of 14 residues. The V end was cut by 3 bases, the J end by 4 bases, with 13 bases between. The CDR3 sequence is CASSALPLIETQYF. The CDR3 DNA follows: TGTGCCAGCAGCGCCCTCCCTCTAATAGAGACCCAGTACTTC.

The rearrangement links TRBV27 to TRBJ2-7, with TRBD2 matching 7 bases. V was pared by 3 bases and J by 1 base, with 0 bases of the junction left unmatched. The CDR3 contains 13 residues. CDR1 is MNHEY, CDR2 SMNVEV, per germline (reference sequence). CDR3 DNA sequence: TGTGCCAGCAGTTTGGGGGGGTCCTACGAGCAGTACTTC. Protein sequence: CASSLGGSYEQYF.

The chain combines TRBV5-1 with TRBJ2-5, with D perhaps assigned TRBD1 or TRBD2 (5 bases each). CDR3 length: 16 residues. The V gene lost 0 bases and the J gene lost 4 bases, with 16 bases spanning the gap. Germline V gives CDR1 SGHRS, CDR2 YFSETQ. CDR3 residues: CASSLEPGTSGETQYF. The CDR3 region has the DNA TGCGCCAGCAGCTTGGAGCCGGGGACCTCCGGAGAGACCCAGTACTTC.

This chain links TRBV7-2 with TRBJ1-1; 7 nucleotides match TRBD1. This CDR3 has 13 residues. J gave up 1 base and V 9 bases, and 5 bases lay outside the gene matches. The V gene's germline CDR1 is SGHTA and CDR2 FQGNSA. The CDR3 sequence is CASKQGRNTEAFF. The CDR3 DNA sequence: TGTGCCAGTAAACAGGGGCGGAACACTGAAGCTTTCTTT.

The chain combines TRBV6-5 with TRBJ1-2; 9 bases match TRBD1. CDR3 length: 14 residues. Germline V lookup: CDR1 MNHEY, CDR2 SVGAGI. Trimming took 6 bases from V and 13 from J; bases not matched to a gene: 15. The CDR3 DNA follows: TGTGCCAGCAGGCGACAGGGGGAAGGTCTTGGATGCACCTTC. It translates to CASRRQGEGLGCTF.

The chain links TRBV7-9 to TRBJ1-2, with TRBD1 matching over 7 bases. CDR3 length: 14 amino acids. CDR1 is SEHNR, CDR2 FQNEAQ, per germline (reference sequence). The ends lost 1 base at V and 5 bases at J; junction bases unmatched: 4. CDR3 in amino acids: CASSLGGTAYGYTF. DNA for the CDR3: TGTGCCAGCAGCTTAGGGGGGACAGCTTATGGCTACACCTTC.

In this sample, this clone turned up once. The V and J genes are TRBV3-1 (or the pseudogene TRBV3-2) and TRBJ1-6; D perhaps matches TRBD1 (6 bases). Between the trimmed V and J ends, which lost 1 base and 5 bases, there was a span of 6 bases. Germline V gene lookup returns CDR1 LGHDT and CDR2 YNNKEL (reference sequence). The CDR3 sequence is 14 residues long. This chain's CDR3 is CASSQGTDNSPLHF. The CDR3 DNA reads as TGTGCCAGCAGCCAAGGGACAGATAATTCACCCCTCCACTTT.